This T cell receptor beta chain appears in the sequencing data of a study of CD8+CD57+ T cells in acquired aplastic anemia. The overall study: Each DNA sample taken from sorted CD4+ and CD8+ cells came to 3.2 ug on average.

The authors sequenced patients whose flow cytometry had shown CD8+CD57+ cell expansion. The study sampled blood from patients who had received no therapy. There are many counts of this clonotype. Germline CDR1 MGHDK, CDR2 SYGVNS. V was cut by 2 bases and J by 5 bases, with 0 bases left in between. The CDR3 has 11 residues. The use of genomic DNA as template underpinned the TCR beta VDJ and CDR3 profiling. TCRdb reprocessed the reads with MiXCR, giving one entry per CDR3 protein. The sample carries about 150,000 distinct CDR3 sequences, just over 50% recorded once. This TCR was recovered from a human donor with aplastic anemia. The chain joins TRBV25-1 to TRBJ2-2; D gene uncertain. The sample consisted of sorted CD4+, CD8+, or CD8+CD57+ T cells (not recorded which) from PBMCs. CDR3 nucleotides: TGTGCCAGCAGTGAAACCGGGGAGCTGTTTTTT. Translation: CASSETGELFF.